This T cell receptor (beta chain) was recovered during a study of blood T cell repertoires in COVID-19. Study-wide context: Samples came from the United States, Italy and Spain, spanning acute and convalescent COVID-19.

In germline, CDR1 is MNHEY, CDR2 SVGAGI. The CDR3 contains 15 residues. The ends lost 0 bases at V and 0 bases at J; junction bases unmatched: 1. The repertoire was sequenced with immunoSEQ multiplex PCR; TCRdb's copy has only in-frame clones and lacks some. The sample has over 150,000 clones, less than 90% seen once; the top ten hold about 6.5%. Sequencing was performed on PBMCs or T cells enriched from blood (not recorded which). The TCR originated in a woman in her fifties or sixties who had recovered from COVID-19. This chain connects TRBV6-5 to TRBJ1-2; TRBD1 matches at 7 bases. The CDR3: CASSYSTGTNYGYTF. The CDR3 coding sequence is TGTGCCAGCAGTTACTCGACAGGGACTAACTATGGCTACACCTTC.